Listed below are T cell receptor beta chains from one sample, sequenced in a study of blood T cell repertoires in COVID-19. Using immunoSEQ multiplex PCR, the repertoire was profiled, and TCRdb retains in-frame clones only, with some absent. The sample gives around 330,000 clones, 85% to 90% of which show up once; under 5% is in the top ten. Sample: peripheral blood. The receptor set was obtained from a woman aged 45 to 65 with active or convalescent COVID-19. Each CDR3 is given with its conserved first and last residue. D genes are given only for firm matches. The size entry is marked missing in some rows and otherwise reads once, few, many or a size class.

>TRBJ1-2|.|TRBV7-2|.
CASTPTGTYGYTF
TGTGCCAGCACTCCCACGGGGACTTATGGCTACACCTTC
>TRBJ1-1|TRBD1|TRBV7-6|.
CASSPLGQGLYTEAFF
TGTGCCAGCAGCCCCTTGGGACAGGGGCTGTACACTGAAGCTTTCTTT
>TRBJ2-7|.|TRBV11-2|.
CASSLVEGARYEQYF
TGTGCCAGCAGCTTAGTGGAGGGCGCGAGATACGAGCAGTACTTC
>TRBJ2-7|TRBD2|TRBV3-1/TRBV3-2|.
CASSPSRLAGSYEQYF
TGTGCCAGCAGCCCATCACGACTAGCGGGATCCTACGAGCAGTACTTC
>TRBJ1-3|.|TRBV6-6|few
CASSYSGSSGNTIYF
TGTGCCAGCAGTTACTCCGGGAGCTCTGGAAACACCATATATTTT
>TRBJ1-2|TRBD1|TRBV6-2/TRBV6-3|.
CASSYPTGDGYTF
TGTGCCAGCAGTTACCCGACAGGGGACGGCTACACCTTC
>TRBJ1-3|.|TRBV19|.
CASSISPTGGNTIYF
TGTGCCAGTAGTATTTCTCCCACGGGAGGAAACACCATATATTTT
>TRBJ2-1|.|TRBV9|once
CASSVGQRGYNEQFF
TGTGCCAGCAGCGTAGGCCAAAGGGGGTACAATGAGCAGTTCTTC
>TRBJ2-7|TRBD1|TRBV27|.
CASSSGTGGPVYEQYF
TGTGCCAGCAGCTCCGGGACAGGGGGCCCCGTCTACGAGCAGTACTTC
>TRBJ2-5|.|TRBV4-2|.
CASSQRENFQETQYF
TGTGCCAGCAGCCAACGAGAGAACTTCCAAGAGACCCAGTACTTC
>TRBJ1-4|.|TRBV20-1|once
CSASRPPGVFTEKLFF
TGCAGTGCTAGTCGTCCCCCCGGGGTTTTCACTGAAAAACTGTTTTTT
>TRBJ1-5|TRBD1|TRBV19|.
CASTNKGAGSQPQHF
TGTGCCAGCACCAACAAGGGGGCCGGGAGTCAGCCCCAGCATTTT
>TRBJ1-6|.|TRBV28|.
CASSFFYNSPLHF
TGTGCCAGCAGTTTCTTCTATAATTCACCCCTCCACTTT
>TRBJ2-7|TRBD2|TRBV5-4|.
CASSLGLAGGNEQYF
TGTGCCAGCAGCTTGGGACTAGCGGGAGGCAACGAGCAGTACTTC
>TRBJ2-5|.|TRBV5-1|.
CASSGGTEETQYF
TGCGCCAGCAGCGGGGGGACAGAAGAGACCCAGTACTTC
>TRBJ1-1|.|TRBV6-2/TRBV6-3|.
CASSPYPRNTEAFF
TGTGCCAGCAGCCCTTACCCGCGGAACACTGAAGCTTTCTTT
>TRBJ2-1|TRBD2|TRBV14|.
CASSQFSGLASDEQFF
TGTGCCAGCAGCCAATTTTCGGGACTAGCTTCGGATGAGCAGTTCTTC
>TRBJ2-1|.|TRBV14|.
CASSQLGREQFF
TGTGCCAGCAGCCAACTAGGGAGGGAGCAGTTCTTC
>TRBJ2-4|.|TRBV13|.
CASSLGRVNIQYF
TGTGCCAGCAGCTTAGGCAGGGTAAACATTCAGTACTTC
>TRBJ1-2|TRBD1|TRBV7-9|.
CASSSGTGDYGYTF
TGTGCCAGCAGCTCCGGGACAGGCGACTATGGCTACACCTTC
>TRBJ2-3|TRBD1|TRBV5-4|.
CASSGGQGADTQYF
TGTGCCAGCAGCGGGGGACAGGGGGCAGATACGCAGTATTTT
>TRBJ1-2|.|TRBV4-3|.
CASSPREGNYGYTF
TGCGCCAGCAGCCCTAGAGAGGGAAACTATGGCTACACCTTC
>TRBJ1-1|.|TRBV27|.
CASSLTTRNTEAFF
TGTGCCAGCAGTTTGACAACGAGGAACACTGAAGCTTTCTTT
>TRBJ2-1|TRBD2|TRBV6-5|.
CASSYSNSGRYNEQFF
TGTGCCAGCAGTTACTCGAATAGCGGGAGGTACAATGAGCAGTTCTTC
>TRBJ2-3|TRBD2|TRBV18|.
CASSPLGSGGSVDTQYF
TGTGCCAGCTCACCACTTGGTAGCGGGGGGTCTGTGGATACGCAGTATTTT
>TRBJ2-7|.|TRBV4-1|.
CASSQDLADSVRPYEQYF
TGCGCCAGCAGCCAAGACCTAGCGGACAGTGTAAGACCCTACGAGCAGTACTTC
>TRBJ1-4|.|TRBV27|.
CASSLGESLPNEKLFF
TGTGCCAGCAGTTTGGGAGAGTCCCTTCCTAATGAAAAACTGTTTTTT
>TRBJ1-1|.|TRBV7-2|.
CASSPSGARNTEAFF
TGTGCCAGCAGCCCGTCAGGGGCTAGGAACACTGAAGCTTTCTTT
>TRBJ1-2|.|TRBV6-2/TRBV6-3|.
CASSYSTAPNYGYTF
TGTGCCAGCAGTTACAGCACAGCCCCTAACTATGGCTACACCTTC
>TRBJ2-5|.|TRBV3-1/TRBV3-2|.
CASSPGPETQYF
TGTGCCAGCAGCCCGGGTCCTGAGACCCAGTACTTC
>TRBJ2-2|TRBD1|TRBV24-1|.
CATSDLSDRAGGELFF
TGTGCCACCAGTGACCTCAGTGACAGGGCAGGCGGGGAGCTGTTTTTT
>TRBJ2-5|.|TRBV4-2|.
CASSQVGGGETQYF
TGTGCCAGCAGCCAAGTAGGTGGCGGAGAGACCCAGTACTTC
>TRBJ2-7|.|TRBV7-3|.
CASSPSADSSYEQYF
TGTGCCAGCAGCCCTAGTGCGGATTCCTCCTACGAGCAGTACTTC
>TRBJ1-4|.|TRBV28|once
CASSFGAANEKLFF
TGTGCCAGCAGTTTTGGGGCGGCTAATGAAAAACTGTTTTTT
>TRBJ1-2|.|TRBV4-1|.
CASSQEAAENYGYTF
TGCGCCAGCAGCCAAGAAGCGGCAGAGAACTATGGCTACACCTTC
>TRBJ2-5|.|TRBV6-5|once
CASSYSTGGSQETQYF
TGTGCCAGCAGTTACTCGACGGGGGGCAGTCAAGAGACCCAGTACTTC
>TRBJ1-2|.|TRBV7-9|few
CASSLAGGAWDGYTF
TGTGCCAGCAGCTTAGCTGGGGGCGCATGGGATGGCTACACCTTC
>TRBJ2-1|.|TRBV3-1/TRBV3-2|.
CATRDYNEQFF
TGTGCCACCCGGGACTACAATGAGCAGTTCTTC
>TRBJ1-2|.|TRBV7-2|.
CASSSNRLLGAVNYGYTF
TGTGCCAGCAGCTCGAATCGCCTATTGGGTGCGGTCAACTATGGCTACACCTTC
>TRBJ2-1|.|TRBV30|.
CAWTRGSSYNEQFF
TGTGCCTGGACGCGTGGGAGCTCCTACAATGAGCAGTTCTTC
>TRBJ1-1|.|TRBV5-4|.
CASSLGDFEAFF
TGTGCCAGCAGCCTGGGGGACTTTGAAGCTTTCTTT
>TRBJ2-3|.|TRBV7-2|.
CASSLGNSQGTDTQYF
TGTGCCAGCAGCTTAGGCAACAGCCAAGGCACAGATACGCAGTATTTT
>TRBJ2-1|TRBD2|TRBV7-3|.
CASSLDPGLAGVFRNEQFF
TGTGCCAGCAGCTTGGACCCGGGACTAGCGGGAGTTTTTCGGAATGAGCAGTTCTTC
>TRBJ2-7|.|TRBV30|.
CAWGLTGPEYF
TGTGCCTGGGGCCTCACAGGGCCCGAGTACTTC
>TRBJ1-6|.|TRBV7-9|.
CASSPWTGSGSPLHF
TGTGCCAGCAGCCCGTGGACGGGATCGGGTTCACCCCTCCACTTT
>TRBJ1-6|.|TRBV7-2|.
CASSLAGLDSSPLHF
TGTGCCAGCAGCTTAGCAGGGCTCGACAGTTCACCCCTCCACTTT
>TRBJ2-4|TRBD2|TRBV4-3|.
CASSQEVSGELGKNIQYF
TGCGCCAGCAGCCAAGAGGTAAGCGGGGAATTAGGCAAAAACATTCAGTACTTC
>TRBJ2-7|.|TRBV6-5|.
CASRYRGTPSYEQYF
TGTGCCAGCAGGTACCGCGGGACGCCTTCCTACGAGCAGTACTTC
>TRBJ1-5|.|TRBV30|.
CAWSDLYQPQHF
TGTGCCTGGAGTGACCTATATCAGCCCCAGCATTTT
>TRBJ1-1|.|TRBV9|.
CASSVSGANTEAFF
TGTGCCAGCAGCGTTTCGGGTGCGAACACTGAAGCTTTCTTT
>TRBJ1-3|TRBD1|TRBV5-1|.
CASSPADRGDTIYF
TGCGCCAGCAGCCCGGCGGACAGGGGAGACACCATATATTTT